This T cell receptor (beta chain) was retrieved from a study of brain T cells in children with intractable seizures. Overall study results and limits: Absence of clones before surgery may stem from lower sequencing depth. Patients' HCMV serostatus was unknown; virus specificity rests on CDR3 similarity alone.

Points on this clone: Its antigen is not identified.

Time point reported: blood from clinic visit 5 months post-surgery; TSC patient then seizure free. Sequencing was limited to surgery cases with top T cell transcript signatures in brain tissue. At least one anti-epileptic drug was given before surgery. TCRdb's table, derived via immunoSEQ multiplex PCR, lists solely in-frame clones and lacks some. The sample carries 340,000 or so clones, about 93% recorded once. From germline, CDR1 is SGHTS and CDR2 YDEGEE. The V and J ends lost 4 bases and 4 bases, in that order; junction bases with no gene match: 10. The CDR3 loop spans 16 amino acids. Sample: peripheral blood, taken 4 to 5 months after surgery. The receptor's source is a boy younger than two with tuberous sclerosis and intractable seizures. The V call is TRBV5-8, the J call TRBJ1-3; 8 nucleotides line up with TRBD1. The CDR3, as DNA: TGTGCCAGCAGCCAGACCAGGGGGCGAAAGGGAAACACCATATATTTT. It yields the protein CASSQTRGRKGNTIYF. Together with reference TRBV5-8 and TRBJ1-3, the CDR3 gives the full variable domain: EAGVTQSPTHLIKTRGQQATLRCSPISGHTSVYWYQQALGLGLQFLLWYDEGEERNRGNFPPRFSGRQFPNYSSELNVNALELEDSALYLCASSQTRGRKGNTIYFGEGSWLTVV.